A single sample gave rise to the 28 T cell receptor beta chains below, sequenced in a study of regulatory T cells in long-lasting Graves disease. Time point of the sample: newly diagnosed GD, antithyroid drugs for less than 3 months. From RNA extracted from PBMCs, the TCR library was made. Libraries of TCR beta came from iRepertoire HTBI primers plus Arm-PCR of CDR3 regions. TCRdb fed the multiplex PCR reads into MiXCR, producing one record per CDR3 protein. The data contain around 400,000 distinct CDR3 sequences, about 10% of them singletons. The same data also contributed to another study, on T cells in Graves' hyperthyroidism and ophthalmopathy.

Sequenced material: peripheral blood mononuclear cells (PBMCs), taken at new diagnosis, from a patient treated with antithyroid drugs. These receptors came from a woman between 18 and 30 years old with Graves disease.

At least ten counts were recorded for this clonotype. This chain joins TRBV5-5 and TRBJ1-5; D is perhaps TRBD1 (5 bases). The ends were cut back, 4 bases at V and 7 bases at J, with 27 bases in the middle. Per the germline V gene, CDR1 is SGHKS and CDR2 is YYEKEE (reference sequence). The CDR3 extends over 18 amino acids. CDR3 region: CASSVRGGPAAVDQPQHF. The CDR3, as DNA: TGTGCCAGCAGCGTCCGGGGGGGACCAGCAGCAGTCGACCAGCCCCAGCATTTT.

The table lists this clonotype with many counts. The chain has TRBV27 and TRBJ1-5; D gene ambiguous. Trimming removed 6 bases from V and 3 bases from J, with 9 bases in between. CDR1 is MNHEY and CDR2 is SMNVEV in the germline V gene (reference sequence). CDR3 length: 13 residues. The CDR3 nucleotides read TGTGCCAGCAGCTTAAGTGACAATCAGCCCCAGCATTTT. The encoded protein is CASSLSDNQPQHF.

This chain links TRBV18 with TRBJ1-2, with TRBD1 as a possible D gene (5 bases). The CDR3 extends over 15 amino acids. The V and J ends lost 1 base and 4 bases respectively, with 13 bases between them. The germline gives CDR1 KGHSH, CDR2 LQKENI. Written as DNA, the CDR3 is TGTGCCAGCTCACCACTTATTGACAGTCCCTATGGCTACACCTTC. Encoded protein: CASSPLIDSPYGYTF. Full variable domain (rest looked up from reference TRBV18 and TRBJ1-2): NAGVMQNPRHLVRRRGQEARLRCSPMKGHSHVYWYRQLPEEGLKFMVYLQKENIIDESGMPKERFSAEFPKEGPSILRIQQVVRGDSAAYFCASSPLIDSPYGYTFGSGTRLTVV.

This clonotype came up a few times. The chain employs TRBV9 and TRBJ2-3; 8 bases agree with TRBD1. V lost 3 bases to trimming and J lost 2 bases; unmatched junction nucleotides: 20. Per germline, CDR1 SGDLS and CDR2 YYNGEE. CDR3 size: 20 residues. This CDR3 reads CASSEGAGQAPLWSTDTQYF. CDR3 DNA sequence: TGTGCCAGCAGCGAGGGGGCGGGACAGGCCCCTCTTTGGTCCACAGATACGCAGTATTTT.

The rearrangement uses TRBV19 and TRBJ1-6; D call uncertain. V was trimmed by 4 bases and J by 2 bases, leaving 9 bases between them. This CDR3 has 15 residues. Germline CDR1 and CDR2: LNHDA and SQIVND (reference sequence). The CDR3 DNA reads TGTGCCAGTAGTAAGGAGGGTACCTATAATTCACCCCTCCACTTT. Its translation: CASSKEGTYNSPLHF.

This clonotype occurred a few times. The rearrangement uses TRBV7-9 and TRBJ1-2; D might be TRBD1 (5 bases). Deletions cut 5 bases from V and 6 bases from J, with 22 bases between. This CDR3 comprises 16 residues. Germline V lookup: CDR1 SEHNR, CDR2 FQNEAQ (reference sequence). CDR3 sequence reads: CASSTLRPGTSHGYTF. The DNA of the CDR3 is TGTGCCAGCAGCACATTACGCCCGGGGACGTCCCATGGCTACACCTTC.

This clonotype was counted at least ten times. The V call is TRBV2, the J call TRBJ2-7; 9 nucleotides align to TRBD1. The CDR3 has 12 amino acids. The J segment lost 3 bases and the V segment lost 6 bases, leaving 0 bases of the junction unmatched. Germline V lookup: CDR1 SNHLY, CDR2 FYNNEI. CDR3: CASRDRGYEQYF. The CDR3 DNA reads TGTGCCAGCAGGGACAGGGGCTACGAGCAGTACTTC.

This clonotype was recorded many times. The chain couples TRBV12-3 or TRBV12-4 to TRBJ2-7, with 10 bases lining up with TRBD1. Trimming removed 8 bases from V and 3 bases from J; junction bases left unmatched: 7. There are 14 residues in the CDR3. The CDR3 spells CASGPRDRGYEQYF. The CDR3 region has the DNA TGTGCCAGCGGACCTCGGGACAGGGGCTACGAGCAGTACTTC.

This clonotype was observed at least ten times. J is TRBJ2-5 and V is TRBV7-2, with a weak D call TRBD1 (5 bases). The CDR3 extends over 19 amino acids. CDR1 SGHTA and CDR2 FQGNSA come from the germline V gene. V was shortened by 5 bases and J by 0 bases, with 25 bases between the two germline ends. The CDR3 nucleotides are TGTGCCAGCAGCCAAGGTTTAGAGTGGGGCCCAGAGTACCAAGAGACCCAGTACTTC. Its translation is CASSQGLEWGPEYQETQYF.

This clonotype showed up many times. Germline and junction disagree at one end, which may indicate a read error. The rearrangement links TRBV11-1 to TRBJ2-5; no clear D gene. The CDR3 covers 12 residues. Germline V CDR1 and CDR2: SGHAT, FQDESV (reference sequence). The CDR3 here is CASSPAGGRQHF. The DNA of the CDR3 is TGTGCCAGCAGTCCGGCCGGTGGTAGGCAGCACTTC.

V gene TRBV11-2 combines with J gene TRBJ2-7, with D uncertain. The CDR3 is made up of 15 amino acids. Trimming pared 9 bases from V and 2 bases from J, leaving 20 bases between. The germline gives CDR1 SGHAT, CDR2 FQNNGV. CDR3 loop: CASSIIGLPTYEQYF. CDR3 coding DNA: TGTGCCAGTAGTATAATAGGTCTGCCTACCTACGAGCAGTACTTC.

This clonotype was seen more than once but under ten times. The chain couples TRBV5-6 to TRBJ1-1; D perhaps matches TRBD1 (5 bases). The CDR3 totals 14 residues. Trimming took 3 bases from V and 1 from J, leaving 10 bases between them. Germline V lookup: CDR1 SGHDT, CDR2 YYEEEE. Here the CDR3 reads CASSSKGRNTEAFF. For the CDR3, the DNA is TGTGCCAGCAGCTCAAAGGGGAGGAACACTGAAGCTTTCTTT.

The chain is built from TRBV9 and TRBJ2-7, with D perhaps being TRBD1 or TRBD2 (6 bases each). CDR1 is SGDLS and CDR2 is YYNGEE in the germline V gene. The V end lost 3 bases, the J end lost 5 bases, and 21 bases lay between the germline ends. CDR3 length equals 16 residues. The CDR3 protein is CASSGGARLGYDEQYF. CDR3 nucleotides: TGTGCCAGCAGCGGGGGGGCCCGACTAGGGTACGACGAGCAGTACTTC.

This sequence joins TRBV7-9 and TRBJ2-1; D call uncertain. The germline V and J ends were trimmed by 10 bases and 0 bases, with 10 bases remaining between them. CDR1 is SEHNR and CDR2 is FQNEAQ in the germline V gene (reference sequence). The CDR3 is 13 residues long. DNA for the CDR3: TGTGCCACTGACTCAAGCTCCTACAATGAGCAGTTCTTC. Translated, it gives CATDSSSYNEQFF.

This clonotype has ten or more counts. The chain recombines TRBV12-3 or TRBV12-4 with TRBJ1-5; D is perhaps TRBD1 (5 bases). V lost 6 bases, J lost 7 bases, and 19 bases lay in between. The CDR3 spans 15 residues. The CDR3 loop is CASRTGGGSGQPQHF. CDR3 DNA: TGTGCCAGCAGGACGGGGGGGGGGTCTGGACAGCCCCAGCATTTT.

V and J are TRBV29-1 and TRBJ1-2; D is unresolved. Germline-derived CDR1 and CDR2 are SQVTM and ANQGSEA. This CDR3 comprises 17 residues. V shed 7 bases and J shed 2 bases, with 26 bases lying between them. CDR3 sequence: CSGLAVIDNRQNYGYTF. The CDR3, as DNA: TGCAGCGGCCTGGCGGTGATAGATAACCGGCAGAACTATGGCTACACCTTC.

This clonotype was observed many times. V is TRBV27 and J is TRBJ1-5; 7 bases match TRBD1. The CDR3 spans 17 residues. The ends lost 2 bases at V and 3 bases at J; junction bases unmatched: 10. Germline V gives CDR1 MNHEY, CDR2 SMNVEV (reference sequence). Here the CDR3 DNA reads TGTGCCAGCAGTTTACGGGGACAGTCCTATTCCAATCAGCCCCAGCATTTT. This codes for CASSLRGQSYSNQPQHF.

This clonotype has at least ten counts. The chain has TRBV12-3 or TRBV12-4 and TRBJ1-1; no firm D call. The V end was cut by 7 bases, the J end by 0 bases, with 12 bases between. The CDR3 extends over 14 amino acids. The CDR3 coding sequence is TGTGCCAGCATTACGGTCAGCCTGAACACTGAAGCTTTCTTT. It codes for CASITVSLNTEAFF.

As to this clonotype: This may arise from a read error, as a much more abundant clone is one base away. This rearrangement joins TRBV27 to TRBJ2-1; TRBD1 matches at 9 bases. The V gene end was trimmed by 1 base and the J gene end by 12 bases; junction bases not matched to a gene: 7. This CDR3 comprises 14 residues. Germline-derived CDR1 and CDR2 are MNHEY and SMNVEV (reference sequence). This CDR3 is CASSLLGQGYGQFF. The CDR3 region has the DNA TGTGCCAGCAGTTTATTAGGACAGGGGTATGGGCAGTTCTTC.

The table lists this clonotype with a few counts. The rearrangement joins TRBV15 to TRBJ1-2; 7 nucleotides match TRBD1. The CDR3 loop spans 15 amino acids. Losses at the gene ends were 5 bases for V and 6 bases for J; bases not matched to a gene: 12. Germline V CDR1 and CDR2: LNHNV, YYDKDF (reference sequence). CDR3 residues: CATSGALEGADGYTF. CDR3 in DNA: TGTGCCACCAGCGGTGCACTTGAGGGGGCTGATGGCTACACCTTC.

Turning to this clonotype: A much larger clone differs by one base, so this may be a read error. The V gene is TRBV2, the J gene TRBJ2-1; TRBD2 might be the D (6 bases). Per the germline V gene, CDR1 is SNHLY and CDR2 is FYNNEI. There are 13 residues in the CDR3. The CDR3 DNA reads TGTGTCAGCATAGCGGACGCCTACAATGAGCAGTTCTTC. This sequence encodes CVSIADAYNEQFF.

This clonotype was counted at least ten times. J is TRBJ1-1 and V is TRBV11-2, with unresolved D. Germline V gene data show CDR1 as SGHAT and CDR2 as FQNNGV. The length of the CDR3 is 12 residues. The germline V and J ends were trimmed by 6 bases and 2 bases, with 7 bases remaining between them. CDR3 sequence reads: CASSHDNTEAFF. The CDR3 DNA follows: TGTGCCAGCAGTCATGACAACACTGAAGCTTTCTTT.

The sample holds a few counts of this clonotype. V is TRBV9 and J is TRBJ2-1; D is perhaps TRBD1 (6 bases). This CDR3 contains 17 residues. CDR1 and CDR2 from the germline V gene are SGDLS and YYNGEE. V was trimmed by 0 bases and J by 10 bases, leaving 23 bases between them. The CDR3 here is CASSVEVDSHSGSEQFF. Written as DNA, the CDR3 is TGTGCCAGCAGCGTAGAAGTGGACAGCCACTCAGGGAGCGAGCAGTTCTTC.

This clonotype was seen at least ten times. CDR3 residues: CASSLSPSSEQYF. The CDR3 bases are TGTGCCAGCAGTTTATCCCCTAGTAGCGAGCAGTACTTC. This chain connects TRBV28 to TRBJ2-7; unclear D gene. Germline V gives CDR1 MDHEN, CDR2 SYDVKM. The CDR3 consists of 13 residues. The ends were cut back, 1 base at V and 6 bases at J, with 10 bases in the middle.

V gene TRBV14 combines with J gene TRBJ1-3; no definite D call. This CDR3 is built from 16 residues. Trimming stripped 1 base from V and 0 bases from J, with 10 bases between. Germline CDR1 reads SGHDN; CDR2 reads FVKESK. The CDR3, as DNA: TGTGCCAGCAGCCAAGCCCCGACACGCTCTGGAAACACCATATATTTT. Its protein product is CASSQAPTRSGNTIYF. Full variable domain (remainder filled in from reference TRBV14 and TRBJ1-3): EAGVTQFPSHSVIEKGQTVTLRCDPISGHDNLYWYRRVMGKEIKFLLHFVKESKQDESGMPNNRFLAERTGGTYSTLKVQPAELEDSGVYFCASSQAPTRSGNTIYFGEGSWLTVV.

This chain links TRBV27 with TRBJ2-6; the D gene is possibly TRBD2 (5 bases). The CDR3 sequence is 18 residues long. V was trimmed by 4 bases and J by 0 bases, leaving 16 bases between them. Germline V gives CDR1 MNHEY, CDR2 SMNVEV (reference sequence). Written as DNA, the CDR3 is TGTGCCAGCAGTTCGGGGAGCCTAATTCTCTCTGGGGCCAACGTCCTGACTTTC. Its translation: CASSSGSLILSGANVLTF.

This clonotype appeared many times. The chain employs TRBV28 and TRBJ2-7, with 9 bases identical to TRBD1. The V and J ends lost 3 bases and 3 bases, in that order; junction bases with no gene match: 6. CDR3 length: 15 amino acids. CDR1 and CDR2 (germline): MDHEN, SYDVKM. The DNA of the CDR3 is TGTGCCAGCAGTTTCCAACGACAGGGGGACTACGAGCAGTACTTC. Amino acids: CASSFQRQGDYEQYF.

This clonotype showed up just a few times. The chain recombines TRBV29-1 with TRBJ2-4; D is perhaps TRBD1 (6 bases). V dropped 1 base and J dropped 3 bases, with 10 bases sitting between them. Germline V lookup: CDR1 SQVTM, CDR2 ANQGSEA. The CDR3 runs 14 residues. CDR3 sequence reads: CSVEGDMGKNIQYF. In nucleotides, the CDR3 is TGCAGCGTTGAAGGGGACATGGGCAAAAACATTCAGTACTTC.